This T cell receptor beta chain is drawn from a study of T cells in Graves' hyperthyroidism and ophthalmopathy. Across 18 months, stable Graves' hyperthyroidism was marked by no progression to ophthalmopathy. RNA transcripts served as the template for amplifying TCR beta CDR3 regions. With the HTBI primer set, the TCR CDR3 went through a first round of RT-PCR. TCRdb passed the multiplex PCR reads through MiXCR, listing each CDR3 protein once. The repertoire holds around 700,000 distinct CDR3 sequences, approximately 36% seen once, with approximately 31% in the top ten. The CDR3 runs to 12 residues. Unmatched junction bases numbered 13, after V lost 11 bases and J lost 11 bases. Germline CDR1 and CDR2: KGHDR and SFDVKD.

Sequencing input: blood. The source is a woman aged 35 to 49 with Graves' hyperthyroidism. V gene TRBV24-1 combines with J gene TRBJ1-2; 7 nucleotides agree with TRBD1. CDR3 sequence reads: CASRTGAFRYTF. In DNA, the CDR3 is TGTGCCAGCAGAACAGGGGCTTTTAGGTACACCTTC.